The 21 T cell receptor beta chains given below trace back to one sample, sequenced in a study of T cell responses to AZD1222 COVID-19 vaccine (dated by TCRdb to the early 2020s). This specimen's time point label, per the study, means: about 28 days (+/-7) after the second vaccine dose. Library generation was performed with the immunoSEQ multiplex PCR assay. TCRdb stores this immuneACCESS table with in-frame sequences only. Part of the clones is absent; in the studies checked, under half of the shortfall reflects unresolved V genes, and no reason is known for the rest. Here the sample has around 78,000 clones; under 90% occur a single time. Approximately 1.3% of the sample belongs to the ten largest clones. The sequencing used peripheral blood, collected 28 days after the second AZD1222 dose. These receptors all come from an adult who received the AZD1222 COVID-19 vaccine.

The V gene is TRBV7-9, the J gene TRBJ2-5, with D perhaps TRBD1 (6 bases). The germline V and J ends were trimmed by 0 bases and 5 bases, with 16 bases remaining between them. Germline V gives CDR1 SEHNR, CDR2 FQNEAQ (reference sequence). The CDR3 extends over 16 amino acids. Here the CDR3 reads CASSLAPAGVGETQYF. Written as DNA, the CDR3 is TGTGCCAGCAGCTTAGCGCCGGCAGGGGTTGGGGAGACCCAGTACTTC.

The J gene is TRBJ1-5, the V gene TRBV4-1, with 8 positions matching TRBD1. V dropped 1 base and J dropped 0; count of bases not matched to a gene: 8. The CDR3 has 18 amino acids. Germline-derived CDR1 and CDR2 are MGHRA and YSYEKL. Here the CDR3 reads CASSQGGTGEYSNQPQHF. CDR3 DNA sequence: TGCGCCAGCAGCCAAGGAGGGACAGGCGAATATAGCAATCAGCCCCAGCATTTT.

The genes are TRBV9 and TRBJ1-1, with 7 bases lining up with TRBD1. The CDR3 sequence is 15 residues long. The germline CDR1 and CDR2 sequences are SGDLS and YYNGEE. The junction had 6 bases not matched to a gene; V was cut back by 0 bases and J by 4 bases. DNA of the CDR3: TGTGCCAGCAGCGTAGGAGGGGGCGCAGTCACTGAAGCTTTCTTT. This encodes CASSVGGGAVTEAFF.

The chain uses TRBV3-1 (or the pseudogene TRBV3-2) and TRBJ2-1; TRBD2 aligns across 8 bases. V was pared by 6 bases and J by 3 bases, with 19 bases of the junction left unmatched. Germline loops: CDR1 LGHDT, CDR2 YNNKEL (reference sequence). The CDR3 loop spans 19 amino acids. The CDR3 DNA follows: TGTGCCAGCAGTCCCCCCCGGGGCGGGGGGCCAACTAACTACAATGAGCAGTTCTTC. This codes for CASSPPRGGGPTNYNEQFF.

This chain connects TRBV28 to TRBJ2-6; D uncertain. With 11 bases removed from V and 0 bases from J, the gap between germline ends came to 23 bases. In germline, CDR1 is MDHEN, CDR2 SYDVKM. CDR3 length: 18 residues. CDR3 sequence (DNA): TGTGCCGCGCTCGGGTCTTCCACCCTATCCTCTGGGGCCAACGTCCTGACTTTC. It translates to CAALGSSTLSSGANVLTF.

The chain uses TRBV7-2 and TRBJ2-7, with 10 bases identical to TRBD2. V dropped 1 base and J dropped 2; count of bases not matched to a gene: 2. Germline CDR1 SGHTA, CDR2 FQGNSA. The length of the CDR3 is 15 residues. As DNA, the CDR3 is TGTGCCAGCAGCTTAGTGGGGACTAGCGCCTACGAGCAGTACTTC. Its translation: CASSLVGTSAYEQYF.

V and J are TRBV13 and TRBJ2-2; the D is unclear. Between the trimmed V and J ends, which lost 0 bases and 1 base, there was a span of 9 bases. CDR3 length: 16 amino acids. Germline V lookup: CDR1 PRHDT, CDR2 FYEKMQ (reference sequence). In nucleotides, the CDR3 is TGTGCCAGCAGCTTAGGTCGCAGGAGGAACACCGGGGAGCTGTTTTTT. It encodes CASSLGRRRNTGELFF.

The rearrangement joins TRBV30 to TRBJ1-6; D unresolved. The CDR3 totals 11 residues. In germline, CDR1 is GTSNPN, CDR2 SVGIG (reference sequence). V lost 5 bases to trimming and J lost 9 bases, with 8 bases between them. In DNA form, the CDR3 reads TGTGCCTGGGCGATGGGTTCACCCCTCCACTTT. The encoded protein is CAWAMGSPLHF. Filled out from reference TRBV30 and TRBJ1-6, the complete variable domain reads SQTIHQWPATLVQPVGSPLSLECTVEGTSNPNLYWYRQAAGRGLQLLFYSVGIGQISSEVPQNLSASRPQDRQFILSSKKLLLSDSGFYLCAWAMGSPLHFGNGTRLTVT.

The table lists this clone with a count of one. This chain links TRBV16 with TRBJ1-2, with D hard to call. The CDR3 sequence is 15 residues long. Germline assignment: CDR1 KGHSY and CDR2 FQNENV. Trimming cost V 1 base and J 3 bases, with 12 bases left between them. The CDR3 sequence: CASSQFGSDDYGYTF. The CDR3 bases are TGTGCCAGCAGCCAATTCGGTTCAGACGACTATGGCTACACCTTC.

This clone occurred once. The chain is built from TRBV3-1 (or the pseudogene TRBV3-2) and TRBJ1-5; no firm D call. Germline CDR1 LGHDT, CDR2 YNNKEL (reference sequence). The CDR3 spans 14 residues. Trimming stripped 0 bases from V and 11 bases from J, with 14 bases between. The CDR3 DNA sequence: TGTGCCAGCAGCCAAGATCTGGCGGGTGGGGCCCAGCATTTT. Protein product: CASSQDLAGGAQHF.

The chain uses TRBV7-2 and TRBJ2-7, with a tentative D call TRBD2 (6 bases). The CDR3 sequence is 14 residues long. CDR1 and CDR2 (germline): SGHTA, FQGNSA. V shed 3 bases and J shed 4 bases, with 13 bases lying between them. The CDR3 here is CASSFGLRAYEQYF. The CDR3 DNA follows: TGTGCCAGCAGCTTCGGACTACGAGCTTACGAGCAGTACTTC.

The rearrangement links TRBV7-9 to TRBJ1-6, with D possibly TRBD1 on 6 matching bases. Germline-derived CDR1 and CDR2 are SEHNR and FQNEAQ (reference sequence). The CDR3 has 14 amino acids. The ends were cut back, 1 base at V and 9 bases at J, with 10 bases in the middle. In DNA form, the CDR3 reads TGTGCCAGCAGCTTAGAGGACAGTACTTCACCCCTCCACTTT. Translating gives CASSLEDSTSPLHF.

As to this clone: Additional DNA sequences in this sample encode the identical CDR3. V and J are TRBV5-1 and TRBJ2-3; 14 nucleotides align to TRBD2. The CDR3 is 16 amino acids. Germline V gene lookup returns CDR1 SGHRS and CDR2 YFSETQ. V shed 3 bases, J shed 1 base, and the junction held 1 base outside the gene matches. The CDR3 here is CASSSGLAGGTDTQYF. DNA of the CDR3: TGCGCCAGCAGCTCGGGACTAGCGGGGGGCACAGATACGCAGTATTTT. The whole variable domain, remainder taken from reference TRBV5-1 and TRBJ2-3, is KAGVTQTPRYLIKTRGQQVTLSCSPISGHRSVSWYQQTPGQGLQFLFEYFSETQRNKGNFPGRFSGRQFSNSRSEMNVSTLELGDSALYLCASSSGLAGGTDTQYFGPGTRLTVL.

This sequence joins TRBV18 and TRBJ2-7; 7 bases match TRBD2. With 5 bases clipped from V and 0 bases from J, the junction kept 7 bases outside the gene matches. The germline V gene encodes CDR1 KGHSH and CDR2 LQKENI. This CDR3 has 15 residues. The CDR3 region is CASSYSGASSYEQYF. The DNA of the CDR3 is TGTGCCAGCTCATACAGCGGGGCTAGCTCCTACGAGCAGTACTTC.

The J gene is TRBJ2-3, the V gene TRBV4-3, with D hard to call. Germline CDR1 reads LGHNA; CDR2 reads YSLEER. The CDR3 is 13 residues long. The ends were cut back, 0 bases at V and 2 bases at J, with 3 bases in the middle. CDR3 amino acids: CASSQDFTDTQYF. The CDR3 nucleotides are TGCGCCAGCAGCCAAGACTTCACAGATACGCAGTATTTT.

This chain links TRBV14 with TRBJ1-1; 7 positions agree with TRBD1. V lost 0 bases and J lost 0; bases outside the gene matches: 7. CDR3 length: 17 amino acids. The V gene's germline CDR1 is SGHDN and CDR2 FVKESK. CDR3 region: CASSQDFGQVMNTEAFF. CDR3 bases: TGTGCCAGCAGCCAAGATTTTGGACAGGTCATGAACACTGAAGCTTTCTTT.

The V gene is TRBV28, the J gene TRBJ2-2; D remains unclear. The germline V gene has CDR1 MDHEN and CDR2 SYDVKM. V was cut by 3 bases and J by 6 bases, with 8 bases left in between. The CDR3 consists of 13 residues. The CDR3 bases are TGTGCCAGCAGTTTTAGGCCCCCCGGGGAGCTGTTTTTT. Amino acid sequence: CASSFRPPGELFF.

The J gene is TRBJ1-2, the V gene TRBV7-9; no clear D. Trimming shortened V by 5 bases and J by 0 bases, and 7 bases separated the two germline ends. The CDR3 runs to 13 residues. Germline V CDR1 and CDR2: SEHNR, FQNEAQ (reference sequence). CDR3 sequence (DNA): TGTGCCAGCAGCATCGAAGCTAACTATGGCTACACCTTC. Its translation: CASSIEANYGYTF.

The chain carries TRBV6-1 and TRBJ2-1, with 9 bases lining up with TRBD1. Trimming cost V 4 bases and J 9 bases; bases outside gene matches: 7. The CDR3 covers 14 residues. Germline CDR1 reads MNHNS; CDR2 reads SASEGT. CDR3 loop: CASSAGQGTGEQFF. The CDR3 DNA reads TGTGCCAGCAGTGCGGGACAGGGTACGGGTGAGCAGTTCTTC.

The chain employs TRBV20-1 and TRBJ1-2, with TRBD1 as a possible D gene (6 bases). The CDR3 extends over 14 amino acids. Germline-derived CDR1 and CDR2 are DFQATT and SNEGSKA (reference sequence). V lost 3 bases, J lost 4 bases, and 15 bases lay in between. The CDR3 DNA reads TGCAGTGCTAGTCCGGCAGGGACAAGCTATGGCTACACCTTC. Residues: CSASPAGTSYGYTF.

The gene calls are TRBV5-1 and TRBJ1-2; 10 bases match TRBD1. Trimming removed 0 bases from V and 4 bases from J; junction bases left unmatched: 0. Germline values: CDR1 SGHRS, CDR2 YFSETQ. This CDR3 spans 14 amino acids. Here the CDR3 reads CASSLGDRGYGYTF. CDR3 DNA: TGCGCCAGCAGCTTGGGGGACAGGGGCTATGGCTACACCTTC.